This entry features one T cell receptor beta chain sequence. Its antigen is not known. V lost 2 bases and J lost 0, with 4 bases in between. The length of the CDR3 is 13 residues. Germline V gene data show CDR1 as KGHSH and CDR2 as LQKENI. The sample belongs to a study of identical twins. Study results and limitations: Donors were not followed over many years; analysis was cross-sectional. Researchers reported weaker excess twin sharing in beta out-of-frame sequences. Twin pairs' shared out-of-frame alpha sequences were enriched in low generation probability. Carriage of fewer insertions was seen in abundant cord blood beta clonotypes, whereas memory repertoires showed none.

One entry per CDR3 protein, called by TCRdb with MiXCR from the 5' RACE reads. The table includes a few hundred thousand distinct CDR3 sequences, about a fifth detected once. Material: naive T cells sorted from blood. This receptor was identified in a man aged 45-65 years in good health. The rearrangement joins TRBV18 to TRBJ1-1; D unclear. CDR3 sequence: CASSPALNTEAFF. For the CDR3, the DNA is TGTGCCAGCTCACCAGCACTGAACACTGAAGCTTTCTTT.